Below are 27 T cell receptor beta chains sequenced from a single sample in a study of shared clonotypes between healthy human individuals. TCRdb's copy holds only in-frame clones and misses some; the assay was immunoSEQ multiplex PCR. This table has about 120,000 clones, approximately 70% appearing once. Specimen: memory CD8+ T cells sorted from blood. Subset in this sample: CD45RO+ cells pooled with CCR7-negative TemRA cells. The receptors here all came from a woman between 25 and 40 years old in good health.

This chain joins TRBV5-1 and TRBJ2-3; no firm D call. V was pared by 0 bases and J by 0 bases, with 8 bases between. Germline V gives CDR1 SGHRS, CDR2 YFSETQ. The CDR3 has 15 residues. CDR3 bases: TGCGCCAGCAGCTTGGAATCAGTTAGCACAGATACGCAGTATTTT. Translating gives CASSLESVSTDTQYF.

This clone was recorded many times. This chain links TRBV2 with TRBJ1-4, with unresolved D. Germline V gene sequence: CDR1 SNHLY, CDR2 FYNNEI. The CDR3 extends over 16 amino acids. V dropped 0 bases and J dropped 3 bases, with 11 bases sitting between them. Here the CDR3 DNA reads TGTGCCAGCAGTGAAGCGCCTAACGGATCTAATGAAAAACTGTTTTTT. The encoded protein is CASSEAPNGSNEKLFF.

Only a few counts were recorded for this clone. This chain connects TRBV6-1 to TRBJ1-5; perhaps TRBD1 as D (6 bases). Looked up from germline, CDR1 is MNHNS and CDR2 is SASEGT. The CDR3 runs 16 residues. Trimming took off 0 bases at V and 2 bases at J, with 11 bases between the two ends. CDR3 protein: CASSEAEGEGNQPQHF. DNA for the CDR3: TGTGCCAGCAGTGAAGCTGAGGGGGAGGGCAATCAGCCCCAGCATTTT.

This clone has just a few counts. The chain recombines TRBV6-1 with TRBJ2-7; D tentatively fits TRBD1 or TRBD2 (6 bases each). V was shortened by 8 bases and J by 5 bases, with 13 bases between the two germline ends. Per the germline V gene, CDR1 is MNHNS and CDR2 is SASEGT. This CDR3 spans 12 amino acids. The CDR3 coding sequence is TGTGCCAGCGGGGGGCGGTCCGACGAGCAGTACTTC. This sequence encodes CASGGRSDEQYF.

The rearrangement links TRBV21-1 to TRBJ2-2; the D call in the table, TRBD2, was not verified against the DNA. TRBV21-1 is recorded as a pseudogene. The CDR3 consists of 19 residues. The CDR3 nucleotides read TGTGCCAGCAGCAAAGCCCCGAGGAGGCTAGCGAGATACACCGGGGAGCTGTTTTTT. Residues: CASSKAPRRLARYTGELFF.

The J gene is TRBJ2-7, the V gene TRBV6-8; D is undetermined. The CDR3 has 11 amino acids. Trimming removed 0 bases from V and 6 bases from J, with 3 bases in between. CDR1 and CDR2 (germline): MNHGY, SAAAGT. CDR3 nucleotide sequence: TGTGCCAGCAGTTACTCGAGCGAGCAGTACTTC. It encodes CASSYSSEQYF.

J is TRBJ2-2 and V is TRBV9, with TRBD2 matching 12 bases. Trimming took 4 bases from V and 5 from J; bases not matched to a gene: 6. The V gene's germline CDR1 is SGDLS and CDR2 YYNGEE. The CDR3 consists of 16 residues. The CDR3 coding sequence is TGTGCCAGCAGCAAACTAGCGGGAGGCGGTACCGGGGAGCTGTTTTTT. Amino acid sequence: CASSKLAGGGTGELFF.

This CDR3 is CASRGVMSYEQYF. The DNA for the CDR3 is TGTGCCAGCAGAGGGGTTATGTCCTACGAGCAGTACTTC. The chain uses TRBV27 and TRBJ2-7; perhaps TRBD1 as D (5 bases). There are 13 residues in the CDR3. Germline V gene data show CDR1 as MNHEY and CDR2 as SMNVEV (reference sequence). V was pared by 6 bases and J by 1 base, with 10 bases between.

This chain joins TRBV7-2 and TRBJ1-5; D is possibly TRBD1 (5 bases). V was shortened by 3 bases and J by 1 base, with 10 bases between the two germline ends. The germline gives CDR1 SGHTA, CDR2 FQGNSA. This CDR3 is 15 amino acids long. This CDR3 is CASSFDSLSNQPQHF. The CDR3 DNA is TGTGCCAGCAGCTTCGACAGCCTGAGCAATCAGCCCCAGCATTTT.

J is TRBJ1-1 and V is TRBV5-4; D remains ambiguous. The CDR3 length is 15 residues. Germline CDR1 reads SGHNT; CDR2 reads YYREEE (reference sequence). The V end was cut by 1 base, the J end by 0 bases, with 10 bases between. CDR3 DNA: TGTGCCAGCAGCTTGACAGCCCATATGAACACTGAAGCTTTCTTT. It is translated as CASSLTAHMNTEAFF.

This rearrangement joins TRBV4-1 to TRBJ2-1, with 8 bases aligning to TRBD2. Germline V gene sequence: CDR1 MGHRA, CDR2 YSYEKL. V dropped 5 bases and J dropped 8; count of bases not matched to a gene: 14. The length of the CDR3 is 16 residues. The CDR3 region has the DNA TGCGCCAGCAGCGACAGACCGGGACTAGTACTCGATGAGCAGTTCTTC. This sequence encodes CASSDRPGLVLDEQFF.

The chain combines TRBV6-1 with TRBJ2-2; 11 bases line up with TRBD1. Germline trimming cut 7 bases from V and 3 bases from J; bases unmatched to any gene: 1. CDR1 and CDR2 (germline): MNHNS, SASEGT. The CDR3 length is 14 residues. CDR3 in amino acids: CASTGQGDTGELFF. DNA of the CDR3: TGTGCCAGCACGGGACAGGGGGACACCGGGGAGCTGTTTTTT.

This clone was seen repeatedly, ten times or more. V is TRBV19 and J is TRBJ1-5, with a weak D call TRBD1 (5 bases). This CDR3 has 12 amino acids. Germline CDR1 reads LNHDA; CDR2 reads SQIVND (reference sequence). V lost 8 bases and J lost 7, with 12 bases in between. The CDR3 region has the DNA TGTGCCAGTGGGGCAGAGGGCCAGCCCCAGCATTTT. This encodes CASGAEGQPQHF.

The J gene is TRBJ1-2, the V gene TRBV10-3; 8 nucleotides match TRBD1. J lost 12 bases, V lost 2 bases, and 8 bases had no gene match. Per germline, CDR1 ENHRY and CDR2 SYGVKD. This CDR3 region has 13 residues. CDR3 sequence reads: CAISELPTGVDTF. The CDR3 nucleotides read TGTGCCATCAGTGAGCTTCCGACAGGGGTGGACACCTTC.

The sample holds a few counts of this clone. DNA of the CDR3: TGTGCCAGCAGTATACAGGGCAAGAACACTGAAGCTTTCTTT. It translates to CASSIQGKNTEAFF. The rearrangement uses TRBV6-6 and TRBJ1-1, with D possibly TRBD1 on 6 matching bases. CDR3 length: 14 amino acids. Trimming took off 5 bases at V and 1 base at J, with 11 bases between the two ends. Germline CDR1 and CDR2: MNHNY and SVGAGI (reference sequence).

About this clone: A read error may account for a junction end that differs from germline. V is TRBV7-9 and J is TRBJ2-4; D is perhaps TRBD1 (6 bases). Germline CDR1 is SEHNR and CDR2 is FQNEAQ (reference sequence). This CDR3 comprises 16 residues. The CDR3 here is CASSLAGTIAQNIQYF. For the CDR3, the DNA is TGTGCCAGCAGCTTAGCGGGGACAATAGCCCAAAACATTCAGTACTTC.

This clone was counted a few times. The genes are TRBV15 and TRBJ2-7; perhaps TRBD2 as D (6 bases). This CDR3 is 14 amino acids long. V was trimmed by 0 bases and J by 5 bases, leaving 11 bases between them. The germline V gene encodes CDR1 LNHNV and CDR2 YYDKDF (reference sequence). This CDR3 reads CATSRDRAGNEQYF. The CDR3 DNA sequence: TGTGCCACCAGCAGAGATAGGGCGGGGAACGAGCAGTACTTC.

The CDR3: CASSERTSGTSGELFF. As DNA, the CDR3 is TGTGCCAGCAGTGAACGGACTAGCGGGACGTCCGGGGAGCTGTTTTTT. This chain links TRBV6-1 with TRBJ2-2; 12 positions agree with TRBD2. The CDR3 sequence is 16 residues long. The V segment lost 2 bases and the J segment 6 bases; nucleotides outside the gene matches: 4. CDR1 and CDR2 from the germline V gene are MNHNS and SASEGT.

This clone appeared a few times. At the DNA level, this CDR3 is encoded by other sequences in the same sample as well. CDR3: CASSGGNNEQFF. Here the CDR3 DNA reads TGTGCCAGCAGTGGGGGGAACAATGAGCAGTTCTTC. This rearrangement joins TRBV5-6 to TRBJ2-1, with D maybe TRBD2 (6 bases). The germline V and J ends were trimmed by 5 bases and 5 bases, with 8 bases remaining between them. The CDR3 is 12 amino acids. Looked up from germline, CDR1 is SGHDT and CDR2 is YYEEEE.

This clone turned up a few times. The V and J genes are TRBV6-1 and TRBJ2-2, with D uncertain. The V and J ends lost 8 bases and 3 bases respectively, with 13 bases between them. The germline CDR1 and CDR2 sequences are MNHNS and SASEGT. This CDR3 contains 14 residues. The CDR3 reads CASGVGSDTGELFF. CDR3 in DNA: TGTGCCAGCGGTGTCGGGTCGGACACCGGGGAGCTGTTTTTT.

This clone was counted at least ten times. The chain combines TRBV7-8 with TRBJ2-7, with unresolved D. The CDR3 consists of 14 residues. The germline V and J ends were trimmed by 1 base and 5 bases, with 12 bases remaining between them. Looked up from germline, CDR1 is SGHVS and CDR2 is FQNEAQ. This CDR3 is CASSLVSARHEQYF. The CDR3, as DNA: TGTGCCAGCAGCTTAGTTTCCGCGAGACACGAGCAGTACTTC. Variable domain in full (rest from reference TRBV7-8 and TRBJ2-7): GAGVSQSPRYKVAKRGQDVALRCDPISGHVSLFWYQQALGQGPEFLTYFQNEAQLDKSGLPSDRFFAERPEGSVSTLKIQRTQQEDSAVYLCASSLVSARHEQYFGPGTRLTVT.

The CDR3 region is CASSGLAGGVNTGELFF. CDR3 in DNA: TGTGCCAGCAGTGGGTTAGCGGGAGGGGTGAACACCGGGGAGCTGTTTTTT. The chain combines TRBV2 with TRBJ2-2; 11 nucleotides align to TRBD2. CDR1 and CDR2 (germline): SNHLY, FYNNEI. CDR3 length: 17 residues. Losses at the gene ends were 4 bases for V and 1 base for J; bases not matched to a gene: 5.

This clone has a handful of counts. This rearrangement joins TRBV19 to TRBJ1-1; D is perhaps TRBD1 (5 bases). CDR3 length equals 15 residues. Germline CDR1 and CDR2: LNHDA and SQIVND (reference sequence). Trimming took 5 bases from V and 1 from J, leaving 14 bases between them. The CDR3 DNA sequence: TGTGCCAGTAGTTCCTGGGGCGGGGGGAACACTGAAGCTTTCTTT. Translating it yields CASSSWGGGNTEAFF.

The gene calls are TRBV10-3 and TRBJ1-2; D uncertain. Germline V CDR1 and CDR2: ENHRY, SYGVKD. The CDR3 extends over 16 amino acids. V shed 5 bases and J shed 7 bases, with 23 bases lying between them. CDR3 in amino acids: CAISFLRAPKASGYTF. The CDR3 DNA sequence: TGTGCCATCAGTTTCTTGAGGGCTCCGAAAGCTAGTGGCTACACCTTC.

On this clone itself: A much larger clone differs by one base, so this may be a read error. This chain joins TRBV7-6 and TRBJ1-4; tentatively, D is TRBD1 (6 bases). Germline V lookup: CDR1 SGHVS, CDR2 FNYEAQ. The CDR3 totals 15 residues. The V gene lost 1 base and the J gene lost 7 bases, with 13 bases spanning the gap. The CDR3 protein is CASSLGAGGREKLFF. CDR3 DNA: TGTGCCAGCAGCTTAGGGGCGGGGGGGCGTGAAAAACTGTTTTTT.

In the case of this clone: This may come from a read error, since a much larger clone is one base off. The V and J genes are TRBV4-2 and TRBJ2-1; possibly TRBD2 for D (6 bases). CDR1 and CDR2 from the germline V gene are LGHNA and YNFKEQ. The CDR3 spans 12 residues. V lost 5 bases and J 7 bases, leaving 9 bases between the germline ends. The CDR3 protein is CASSLGGNEQFF. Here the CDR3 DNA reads TGTGCCAGCAGCTTAGGAGGGAATGAGCAGTTCTTC.

The CDR3 is CSARYMGGYTF. In nucleotides, the CDR3 is TGCAGTGCCAGGTATATGGGTGGCTACACCTTC. The chain couples TRBV20-1 to TRBJ1-2, with unresolved D. The V gene lost 6 bases and the J gene lost 7 bases, with 12 bases spanning the gap. The CDR3 spans 11 residues. Germline CDR1 reads DFQATT; CDR2 reads SNEGSKA (reference sequence).